This entry is about one T cell receptor beta chain. This record comes from a study of blood T cell repertoires in COVID-19. TCRdb's copy holds only in-frame clones and misses some; the assay was immunoSEQ multiplex PCR. The sample includes 150,000 or so clones, approximately 80% of them seen just once. Clinical history as reported by participants underpinned cohort assignment. Recovered status applied to Cohort 3 donors who had two consecutive negative PCRs. It also applied to those with clearance or with symptom resolution. Sequences were obtained from PBMCs or T cells enriched from blood (not recorded which). The sequence derives from a man aged 40-49 years who had recovered from COVID-19.

CDR3 amino acids: CASSLTSYTEAFF. Here the CDR3 DNA reads TGTGCCAGTAGTCTGACAAGCTACACTGAAGCTTTCTTT. This chain links TRBV19 with TRBJ1-1; D gene ambiguous. The germline V and J ends were trimmed by 5 bases and 3 bases, with 10 bases remaining between them. Germline V gene data show CDR1 as LNHDA and CDR2 as SQIVND (reference sequence). CDR3 length equals 13 residues.